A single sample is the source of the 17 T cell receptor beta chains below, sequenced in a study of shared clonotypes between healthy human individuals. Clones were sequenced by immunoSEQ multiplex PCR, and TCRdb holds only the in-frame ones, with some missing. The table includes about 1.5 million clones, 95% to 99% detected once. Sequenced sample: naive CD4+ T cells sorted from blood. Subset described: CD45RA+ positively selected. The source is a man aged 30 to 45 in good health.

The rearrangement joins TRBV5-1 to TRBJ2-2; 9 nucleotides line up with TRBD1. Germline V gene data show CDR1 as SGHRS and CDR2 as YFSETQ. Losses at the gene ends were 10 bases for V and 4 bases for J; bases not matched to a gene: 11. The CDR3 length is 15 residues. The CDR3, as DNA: TGCGCCTCCAGTTCGGAGACAGGGGGCACCGGGGAGCTGTTTTTT. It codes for CASSSETGGTGELFF.

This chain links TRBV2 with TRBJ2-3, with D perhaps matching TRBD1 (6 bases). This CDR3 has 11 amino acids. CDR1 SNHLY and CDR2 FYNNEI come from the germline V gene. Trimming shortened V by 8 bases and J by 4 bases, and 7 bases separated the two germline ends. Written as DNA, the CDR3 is TGTGCCAGCGGGGGCCCAGATACGCAGTATTTT. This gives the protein CASGGPDTQYF.

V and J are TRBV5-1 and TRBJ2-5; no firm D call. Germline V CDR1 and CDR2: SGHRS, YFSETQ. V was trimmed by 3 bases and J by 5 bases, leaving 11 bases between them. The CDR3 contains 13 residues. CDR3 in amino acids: CASSSMPDETQYF. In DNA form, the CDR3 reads TGCGCCAGCAGCTCGATGCCAGACGAGACCCAGTACTTC.

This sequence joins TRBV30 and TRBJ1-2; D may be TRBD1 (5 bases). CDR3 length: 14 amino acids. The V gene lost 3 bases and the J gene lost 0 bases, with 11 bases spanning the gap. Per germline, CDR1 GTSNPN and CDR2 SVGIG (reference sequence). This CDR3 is CAWRADSANYGYTF. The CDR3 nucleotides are TGTGCCTGGAGAGCAGACAGCGCTAACTATGGCTACACCTTC.

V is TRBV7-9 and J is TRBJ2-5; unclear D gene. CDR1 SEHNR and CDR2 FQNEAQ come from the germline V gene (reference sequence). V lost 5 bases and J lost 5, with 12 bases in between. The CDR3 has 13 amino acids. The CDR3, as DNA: TGTGCCAGCAGCCCCAGAGCTGGGGAGACCCAGTACTTC. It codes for CASSPRAGETQYF.

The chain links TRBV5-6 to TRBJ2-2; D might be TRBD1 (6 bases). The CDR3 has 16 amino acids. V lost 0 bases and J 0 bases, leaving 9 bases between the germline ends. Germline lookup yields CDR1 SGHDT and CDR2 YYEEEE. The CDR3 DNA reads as TGTGCCAGCAGCTTGGACCAGGGGACGAACACCGGGGAGCTGTTTTTT. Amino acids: CASSLDQGTNTGELFF.

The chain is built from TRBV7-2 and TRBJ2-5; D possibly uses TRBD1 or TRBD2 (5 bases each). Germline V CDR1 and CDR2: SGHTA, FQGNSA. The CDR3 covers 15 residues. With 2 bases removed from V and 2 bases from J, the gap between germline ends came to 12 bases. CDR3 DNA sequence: TGTGCCAGCAGCTTATTCGTCGGGGCTCAAGAGACCCAGTACTTC. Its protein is CASSLFVGAQETQYF.

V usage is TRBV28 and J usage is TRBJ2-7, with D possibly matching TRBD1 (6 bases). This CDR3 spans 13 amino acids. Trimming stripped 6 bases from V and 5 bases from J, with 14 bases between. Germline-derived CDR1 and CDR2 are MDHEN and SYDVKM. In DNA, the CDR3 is TGTGCCAGCAGCCTCAGGGGACGCGACGAGCAGTACTTC. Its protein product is CASSLRGRDEQYF.

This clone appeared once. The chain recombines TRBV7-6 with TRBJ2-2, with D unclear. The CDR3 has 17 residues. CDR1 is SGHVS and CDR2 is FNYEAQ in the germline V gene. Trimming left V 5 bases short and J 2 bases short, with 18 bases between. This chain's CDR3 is CASSPHPSGANTGELFF. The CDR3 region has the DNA TGTGCCAGCAGCCCCCACCCGTCTGGAGCCAACACCGGGGAGCTGTTTTTT. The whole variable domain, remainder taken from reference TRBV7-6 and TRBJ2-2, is GAGVSQSPRYKVTKRGQDVALRCDPISGHVSLYWYRQALGQGPEFLTYFNYEAQQDKSGLPNDRFSAERPEGSISTLTIQRTEQRDSAMYRCASSPHPSGANTGELFFGEGSRLTVL.

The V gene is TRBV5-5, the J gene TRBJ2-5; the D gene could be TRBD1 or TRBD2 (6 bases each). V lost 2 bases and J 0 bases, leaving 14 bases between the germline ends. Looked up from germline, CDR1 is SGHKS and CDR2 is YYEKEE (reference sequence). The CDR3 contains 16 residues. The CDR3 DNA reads TGTGCCAGCAGCTTTTTAACAGGGAGGTACCAAGAGACCCAGTACTTC. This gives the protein CASSFLTGRYQETQYF. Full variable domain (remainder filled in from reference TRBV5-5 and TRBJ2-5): DAGVTQSPTHLIKTRGQQVTLRCSPISGHKSVSWYQQVLGQGPQFIFQYYEKEERGRGNFPDRFSARQFPNYSSELNVNALLLGDSALYLCASSFLTGRYQETQYFGPGTRLLVL.

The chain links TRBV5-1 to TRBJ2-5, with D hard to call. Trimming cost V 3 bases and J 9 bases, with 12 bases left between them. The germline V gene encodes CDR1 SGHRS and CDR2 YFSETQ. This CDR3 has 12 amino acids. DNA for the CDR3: TGCGCCAGCAGCTCCCCCCCCCAGGCCCAGTACTTC. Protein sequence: CASSSPPQAQYF.

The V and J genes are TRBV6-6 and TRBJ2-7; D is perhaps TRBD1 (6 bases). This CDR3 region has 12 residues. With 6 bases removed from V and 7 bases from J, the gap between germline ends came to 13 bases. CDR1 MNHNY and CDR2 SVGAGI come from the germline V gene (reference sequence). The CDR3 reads CASSLPDREQYF. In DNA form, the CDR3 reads TGTGCCAGCAGCCTCCCCGACAGGGAGCAGTACTTC.

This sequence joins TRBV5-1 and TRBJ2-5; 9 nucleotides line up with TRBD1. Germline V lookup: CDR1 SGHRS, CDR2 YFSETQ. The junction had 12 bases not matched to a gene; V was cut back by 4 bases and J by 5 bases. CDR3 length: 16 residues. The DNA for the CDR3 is TGCGCCAGCAGCCCGTTAGGGACAGGGCGAACGGAGACCCAGTACTTC. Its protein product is CASSPLGTGRTETQYF. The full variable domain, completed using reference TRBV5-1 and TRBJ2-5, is KAGVTQTPRYLIKTRGQQVTLSCSPISGHRSVSWYQQTPGQGLQFLFEYFSETQRNKGNFPGRFSGRQFSNSRSEMNVSTLELGDSALYLCASSPLGTGRTETQYFGPGTRLLVL.

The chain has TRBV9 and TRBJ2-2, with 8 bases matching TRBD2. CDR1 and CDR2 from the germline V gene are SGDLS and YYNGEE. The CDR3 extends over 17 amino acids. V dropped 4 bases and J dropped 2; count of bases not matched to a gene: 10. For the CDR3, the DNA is TGTGCCAGCAGCCCCCACGGGGGGGCTGGAAACACCGGGGAGCTGTTTTTT. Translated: CASSPHGGAGNTGELFF.

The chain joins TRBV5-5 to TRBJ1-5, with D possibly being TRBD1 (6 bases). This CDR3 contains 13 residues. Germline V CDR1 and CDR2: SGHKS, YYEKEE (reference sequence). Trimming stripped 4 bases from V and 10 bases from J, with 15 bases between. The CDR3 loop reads CASSPGASRPQHF. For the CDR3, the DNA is TGTGCCAGCAGCCCAGGGGCCAGCAGACCCCAGCATTTT.

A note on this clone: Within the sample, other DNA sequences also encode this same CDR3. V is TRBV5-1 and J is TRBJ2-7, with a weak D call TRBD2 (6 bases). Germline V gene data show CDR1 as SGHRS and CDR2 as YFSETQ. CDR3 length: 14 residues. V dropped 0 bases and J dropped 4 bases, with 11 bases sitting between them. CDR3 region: CASSLAGGDYEQYF. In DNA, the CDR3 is TGCGCCAGCAGCTTGGCTGGAGGGGATTACGAGCAGTACTTC.

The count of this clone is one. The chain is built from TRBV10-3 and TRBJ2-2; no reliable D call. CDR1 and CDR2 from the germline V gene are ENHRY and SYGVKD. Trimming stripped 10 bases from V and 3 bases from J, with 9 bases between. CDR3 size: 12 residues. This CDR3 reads CATPPYTGELFF. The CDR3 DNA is TGTGCCACCCCACCCTACACCGGGGAGCTGTTTTTT.